These 28 T cell receptor beta chains came from one sample sequenced in a study of cytomegalovirus exposure and HLA in healthy donors. The primer mix had 60 Vbeta and 13 Jbeta primers. Sequencing used immunoSEQ multiplex PCR; TCRdb keeps in-frame clones, though not all of them. The top ten clones hold 10% to 12% of a sample with roughly 71,000 clones, just under 75% of them seen once. The specimen sequenced was PBMCs. These TCRs come from a human donor in good health.

The chain links TRBV25-1 to TRBJ2-7; 9 nucleotides line up with TRBD1. Germline CDR1 MGHDK, CDR2 SYGVNS. Germline trimming cut 5 bases from V and 2 bases from J; bases unmatched to any gene: 4. CDR3 length: 14 residues. CDR3 sequence: CASSSQGATYEQYF. The CDR3 DNA sequence: TGTGCCAGCAGTTCACAGGGGGCTACCTACGAGCAGTACTTC.

The gene calls are TRBV6-1 and TRBJ2-1; 12 bases match TRBD2. The CDR3 is 16 amino acids. The V gene's germline CDR1 is MNHNS and CDR2 SASEGT. Trimming took 4 bases from V and 4 from J; bases not matched to a gene: 5. The CDR3 loop is CASSALAGGVYNEQFF. CDR3 in DNA: TGTGCCAGCAGTGCCCTAGCGGGAGGGGTGTACAATGAGCAGTTCTTC.

This clone has a handful of counts. V is TRBV19 and J is TRBJ2-3; TRBD1 is a possible D gene (6 bases). V lost 6 bases to trimming and J lost 6 bases, with 10 bases between them. Germline V gene data show CDR1 as LNHDA and CDR2 as SQIVND (reference sequence). CDR3 length equals 12 residues. Here the CDR3 reads CASSRQDDTQYF. CDR3 in DNA: TGTGCCAGTAGCCGACAGGATGATACGCAGTATTTT.

V is TRBV5-1 and J is TRBJ2-2; D is possibly TRBD2 (5 bases). The CDR3 runs 15 residues. Germline V lookup: CDR1 SGHRS, CDR2 YFSETQ. Between the trimmed V and J ends, which lost 1 base and 5 bases, there was a span of 12 bases. The CDR3 is CASSLNREWTGELFF. Written as DNA, the CDR3 is TGCGCCAGCAGCTTGAACCGGGAATGGACCGGGGAGCTGTTTTTT.

The chain uses TRBV20-1 and TRBJ1-1; D is unresolved. The CDR3 length is 11 residues. Germline V gives CDR1 DFQATT, CDR2 SNEGSKA (reference sequence). Trimming took 3 bases from V and 2 from J, leaving 4 bases between them. The CDR3 sequence is CSASTNTEAFF. CDR3 nucleotide sequence: TGCAGTGCTAGTACTAACACTGAAGCTTTCTTT.

This chain connects TRBV15 to TRBJ2-6; D may be TRBD1 (6 bases). The CDR3 length is 17 residues. V shed 1 base and J shed 0 bases, with 10 bases lying between them. Germline V gene lookup returns CDR1 LNHNV and CDR2 YYDKDF (reference sequence). For the CDR3, the DNA is TGTGCCACCAGCAGAGCGGACAGAAACTCTGGGGCCAACGTCCTGACTTTC. Translation gives CATSRADRNSGANVLTF.

The chain has TRBV10-3 and TRBJ1-5; D unresolved. From germline, CDR1 is ENHRY and CDR2 SYGVKD. The CDR3 sequence is 14 residues long. The V gene lost 6 bases and the J gene lost 11 bases, with 20 bases spanning the gap. CDR3 loop: CAISGDGQQEAQHF. The CDR3 nucleotides read TGTGCCATCAGCGGAGATGGGCAGCAGGAGGCCCAGCATTTT.

In the case of this clone: This CDR3 is also generated by other DNA sequences in the sample. The chain uses TRBV28 and TRBJ1-2, with D possibly TRBD1 on 5 matching bases. The CDR3 is made up of 13 amino acids. Germline loops: CDR1 MDHEN, CDR2 SYDVKM. Trimming took off 3 bases at V and 4 bases at J, with 9 bases between the two ends. Here the CDR3 reads CASSFSQGYGYTF. The CDR3 bases are TGTGCCAGCAGTTTCTCTCAGGGCTATGGCTACACCTTC.

Worth noting for this clone: Additional DNA sequences in this sample encode the identical CDR3. The rearrangement links TRBV5-1 to TRBJ1-5; the match to TRBD1 covers 8 bases. Germline V gene lookup returns CDR1 SGHRS and CDR2 YFSETQ. J gave up 1 base and V 3 bases, and 0 bases lay outside the gene matches. The CDR3 length is 14 residues. CDR3 amino acids: CASSSGGSNQPQHF. The CDR3 DNA follows: TGCGCCAGCAGCTCAGGGGGCAGCAATCAGCCCCAGCATTTT.

This sequence joins TRBV30 and TRBJ2-7; 7 bases map to TRBD2. The CDR3 loop spans 13 amino acids. V trimming: 2 bases; J trimming: 3 bases; junction bases outside the gene matches: 4. Germline CDR1 is GTSNPN and CDR2 is SVGIG (reference sequence). The CDR3 nucleotides are TGTGCCTGGAGTAAGGCTAGCGGCTACGAGCAGTACTTC. Amino acid sequence: CAWSKASGYEQYF.

This chain connects TRBV2 to TRBJ1-5; D remains ambiguous. CDR3 size: 14 residues. Germline CDR1 and CDR2: SNHLY and FYNNEI. Trimming removed 4 bases at V and 4 bases at J, with 11 bases between. This CDR3 reads CASSAATQNQPQHF. The CDR3 bases are TGTGCCAGCAGTGCAGCCACTCAAAATCAGCCCCAGCATTTT. The full variable domain, its missing parts supplied by reference TRBV2 and TRBJ1-5, is EPEVTQTPSHQVTQMGQEVILRCVPISNHLYFYWYRQILGQKVEFLVSFYNNEISEKSEIFDDQFSVERPDGSNFTLKIRSTKLEDSAMYFCASSAATQNQPQHFGDGTRLSIL.

J is TRBJ1-4 and V is TRBV6-6, with D hard to call. Between the trimmed V and J ends, which lost 8 bases and 5 bases, there was a span of 15 bases. This CDR3 spans 14 amino acids. Looked up from germline, CDR1 is MNHNY and CDR2 is SVGAGI (reference sequence). The CDR3 bases are TGTGCCAGCCGTTCGAGGGTAATGAATGAAAAACTGTTTTTT. It translates to CASRSRVMNEKLFF.

This clone was counted a few times. V and J are TRBV7-9 and TRBJ2-1, with 12 bases that match TRBD1. J gave up 8 bases and V 5 bases, and 16 bases lay outside the gene matches. The CDR3 has 18 residues. Germline loops: CDR1 SEHNR, CDR2 FQNEAQ (reference sequence). CDR3 in amino acids: CASSSRDRGRFAVDEQFF. CDR3 in DNA: TGTGCCAGCAGCAGCCGGGACAGGGGGCGATTTGCCGTCGATGAGCAGTTCTTC.

The chain has TRBV5-8 and TRBJ2-7; 8 bases match TRBD1. With 4 bases clipped from V and 2 bases from J, the junction kept 11 bases outside the gene matches. The CDR3 length is 16 residues. Germline V gene lookup returns CDR1 SGHTS and CDR2 YDEGEE. The DNA for the CDR3 is TGTGCCAGCAGCAAGACAGGGGTGGTCCTAACCTACGAGCAGTACTTC. Translation gives CASSKTGVVLTYEQYF. Full variable domain (remainder filled in from reference TRBV5-8 and TRBJ2-7): EAGVTQSPTHLIKTRGQQATLRCSPISGHTSVYWYQQALGLGLQFLLWYDEGEERNRGNFPPRFSGRQFPNYSSELNVNALELEDSALYLCASSKTGVVLTYEQYFGPGTRLTVT.

This clone has more than one count but fewer than ten. In DNA form, the CDR3 reads TGCGCCAGCAGTGAACTAACAGGGAGCACTGAAGCTTTCTTT. Translating it yields CASSELTGSTEAFF. This chain links TRBV10-2 with TRBJ1-1, with D perhaps matching TRBD1 (6 bases). CDR1 WSHSY and CDR2 SAAADI come from the germline V gene. The CDR3 loop spans 14 amino acids. Trimming cost V 3 bases and J 4 bases, with 12 bases left between them.

This clone has only a few counts. The chain employs TRBV11-2 and TRBJ2-6, with TRBD2 as a possible D gene (5 bases). The CDR3 length is 15 residues. V was trimmed by 4 bases and J by 2 bases, leaving 9 bases between them. Germline V gene lookup returns CDR1 SGHAT and CDR2 FQNNGV. As DNA, the CDR3 is TGTGCCAGCAGCTCCCCGGGGACTGGGGCCAACGTCCTGACTTTC. Residues: CASSSPGTGANVLTF.

The chain is built from TRBV28 and TRBJ2-7; D is perhaps TRBD1 (5 bases). V was cut by 2 bases and J by 3 bases, with 17 bases left in between. CDR1 is MDHEN and CDR2 is SYDVKM in the germline V gene. The CDR3 runs 16 residues. CDR3 nucleotide sequence: TGTGCCAGCAGTTTAAATAGGGGATCCCCCTACTACGAGCAGTACTTC. Translation: CASSLNRGSPYYEQYF.

The chain joins TRBV5-1 to TRBJ2-7; D possibly corresponds to TRBD1 (5 bases). Germline loops: CDR1 SGHRS, CDR2 YFSETQ. The V and J ends lost 2 bases and 0 bases respectively, with 12 bases between them. CDR3 length: 15 amino acids. The CDR3 loop is CASSLIPDNSYEQYF. In DNA, the CDR3 is TGCGCCAGCAGCTTAATCCCGGACAACTCCTACGAGCAGTACTTC. Full variable domain (outside the CDR3, taken from reference TRBV5-1 and TRBJ2-7): KAGVTQTPRYLIKTRGQQVTLSCSPISGHRSVSWYQQTPGQGLQFLFEYFSETQRNKGNFPGRFSGRQFSNSRSEMNVSTLELGDSALYLCASSLIPDNSYEQYFGPGTRLTVT.

The rearrangement joins TRBV7-5 to TRBJ1-2. TRBV7-5 is designated a pseudogene. CDR3 length: 13 residues. The CDR3 spells CARSLRREYGYTF. The CDR3 DNA is TGTGCCAGAAGCCTAAGGAGGGAGTATGGCTACACCTTC.

The chain combines TRBV6-5 with TRBJ1-5; TRBD1 matches at 7 bases. The trim removed 6 bases at V and 3 bases at J, leaving 8 bases unmatched. CDR3 length: 15 amino acids. Germline V gene data show CDR1 as MNHEY and CDR2 as SVGAGI. CDR3 DNA: TGTGCCAGCAGACCCTTGACAGGGCACAATCAGCCCCAGCATTTT. Its protein is CASRPLTGHNQPQHF.

The CDR3: CASSDHSGGAPEAFF. The CDR3 nucleotides are TGTGCCAGCAGCGATCACTCGGGGGGCGCCCCTGAAGCTTTCTTT. The chain uses TRBV7-6 and TRBJ1-1; possibly TRBD1 for D (6 bases). CDR1 and CDR2 from the germline V gene are SGHVS and FNYEAQ. The CDR3 loop spans 15 amino acids. Between the trimmed V and J ends, which lost 5 bases and 6 bases, there was a span of 19 bases.

V is TRBV6-6 and J is TRBJ2-2, with 9 bases matching TRBD1. The V gene end was trimmed by 7 bases and the J gene end by 5 bases; junction bases not matched to a gene: 5. The germline CDR1 and CDR2 sequences are MNHNY and SVGAGI (reference sequence). The CDR3 loop spans 14 amino acids. CDR3 residues: CASKGTGLTGELFF. The CDR3 DNA reads TGTGCCAGCAAGGGGACAGGGCTAACCGGGGAGCTGTTTTTT.

The V gene is TRBV5-1, the J gene TRBJ2-2; D possibly corresponds to TRBD1 (5 bases). Between the trimmed V and J ends, which lost 0 bases and 0 bases, there was a span of 6 bases. The CDR3 has 15 residues. Germline V gene sequence: CDR1 SGHRS, CDR2 YFSETQ. The CDR3 spells CASSLGQSNTGELFF. For the CDR3, the DNA is TGCGCCAGCAGCTTGGGACAGTCGAACACCGGGGAGCTGTTTTTT. The full variable domain, completed using reference TRBV5-1 and TRBJ2-2, is KAGVTQTPRYLIKTRGQQVTLSCSPISGHRSVSWYQQTPGQGLQFLFEYFSETQRNKGNFPGRFSGRQFSNSRSEMNVSTLELGDSALYLCASSLGQSNTGELFFGEGSRLTVL.

The CDR3 coding sequence is TGCGCCAGCAGCCGAGACCGGGACAGCAAAGAGACCCAGTACTTC. It yields the protein CASSRDRDSKETQYF. The chain recombines TRBV4-1 with TRBJ2-5; 7 bases agree with TRBD1. From germline, CDR1 is MGHRA and CDR2 YSYEKL. J lost 3 bases, V lost 4 bases, and 8 bases had no gene match. CDR3 length: 15 residues.

CDR3 coding DNA: TGTGCCTGGAGTCAGGGGGCTATCGGCAATCAGCCCCAGCATTTT. This gives the protein CAWSQGAIGNQPQHF. The chain couples TRBV30 to TRBJ1-5, with 8 nucleotides matching TRBD1. Germline lookup yields CDR1 GTSNPN and CDR2 SVGIG (reference sequence). This CDR3 is built from 15 residues. J was trimmed by 2 bases and V by 2 bases; bases with no gene match: 5.

The chain joins TRBV27 to TRBJ1-1; maybe TRBD1 (6 bases). The V and J ends lost 2 bases and 12 bases respectively, with 22 bases between them. The CDR3 spans 15 residues. Per the germline V gene, CDR1 is MNHEY and CDR2 is SMNVEV (reference sequence). CDR3 sequence (DNA): TGTGCCAGCAGTTTAGGTGGTCTGGGGACACCGGGAACTTTCTTT. Encoded protein: CASSLGGLGTPGTFF.

This clone was seen only once. At one of its ends the junction is not consistent with the germline gene, which may arise from a read error. The gene calls are TRBV9 and TRBJ2-1; D is perhaps TRBD2 (6 bases). Germline V lookup: CDR1 SGDLS, CDR2 YYNGEE. The CDR3 contains 13 residues. This CDR3 reads CASRTSSYNGQFF. DNA of the CDR3: TGTGCCAGCAGAACTAGCTCCTACAATGGGCAGTTCTTC. The whole variable domain, remainder taken from reference TRBV9 and TRBJ2-1, is DSGVTQTPKHLITATGQRVTLRCSPRSGDLSVYWYQQSLDQGLQFLIQYYNGEERAKGNILERFSAQQFPDLHSELNLSSLELGDSALYFCASRTSSYNGQFFGPGTRLTVL.

The chain joins TRBV6-7 to TRBJ2-7, with 8 bases fitting TRBD1. TRBV6-7 is identified as an open reading frame with a role that is uncertain. CDR3 length: 15 residues. The V gene end was trimmed by 6 bases and the J gene end by 2 bases; junction bases not matched to a gene: 9. The DNA of the CDR3 is TGTGCCAGCAGGCCACAGGGGGAACCCACCTACGAGCAGTACTTC. Its translation is CASRPQGEPTYEQYF.